One and the same sample provided the 28 T cell receptor beta chains below, sequenced in a study of blood T cell repertoires in COVID-19 (dated by TCRdb to the early 2020s). The library was prepared using the immunoSEQ multiplex PCR assay. The clones in this table, taken by TCRdb from immuneACCESS, are in-frame only. Not every clone is retained; where verified, under half of the shortfall comes from an unresolved V gene, and the cause of the rest is unknown. Within this sample are 250,000 to 350,000 clones, with roughly 91% of them counted one time only. The top ten constitute roughly 2.9% of the sample. Material: PBMCs or T cells enriched from blood (not recorded which). These receptors all stem from a woman between 45 and 65 years old who had been exposed to COVID-19.

The rearrangement joins TRBV24-1 to TRBJ2-5, with TRBD2 identical over 7 bases. Germline CDR1 and CDR2: KGHDR and SFDVKD. The V segment lost 3 bases and the J segment 1 base; nucleotides outside the gene matches: 4. The CDR3 extends over 15 amino acids. This CDR3 is CATSDPGLLQETQYF. The CDR3 nucleotides read TGTGCCACCAGTGATCCGGGACTACTCCAAGAGACCCAGTACTTC.

The chain uses TRBV19 and TRBJ2-7; a possible D gene is TRBD2 (6 bases). The germline V and J ends were trimmed by 5 bases and 1 base, with 18 bases remaining between them. Germline CDR1 LNHDA, CDR2 SQIVND (reference sequence). The CDR3 runs to 16 residues. The CDR3 region is CASSSVGGRSSYEQYF. CDR3 nucleotides: TGTGCCAGTAGTTCGGTAGGAGGGAGGAGTTCCTACGAGCAGTACTTC. Using reference TRBV19 and TRBJ2-7 for the parts outside the CDR3, the full variable domain is DGGITQSPKYLFRKEGQNVTLSCEQNLNHDAMYWYRQDPGQGLRLIYYSQIVNDFQKGDIAEGYSVSREKKESFPLTVTSAQKNPTAFYLCASSSVGGRSSYEQYFGPGTRLTVT.

The rearrangement links TRBV6-5 to TRBJ2-7; 7 bases map to TRBD1. This CDR3 is built from 13 residues. J was trimmed by 4 bases and V by 5 bases; bases with no gene match: 5. The germline V gene has CDR1 MNHEY and CDR2 SVGAGI. The CDR3 DNA follows: TGTGCCAGCAGTAAGGGCAGGGGGTACGAGCAGTACTTC. Protein sequence: CASSKGRGYEQYF.

The V and J genes are TRBV5-6 and TRBJ1-2; 8 bases align to TRBD1. The CDR3 loop spans 15 amino acids. V lost 2 bases, J lost 7 bases, and 10 bases stayed unmatched. The germline gives CDR1 SGHDT, CDR2 YYEEEE. The DNA of the CDR3 is TGTGCCAGCAGCTTAGTAGACAGGGGACCAGGTGGCTACACCTTC. Its translation: CASSLVDRGPGGYTF.

V gene TRBV7-2 combines with J gene TRBJ2-5, with 7 bases aligning to TRBD2. V lost 3 bases, J lost 5 bases, and 6 bases stayed unmatched. The CDR3 runs to 14 residues. Germline-derived CDR1 and CDR2 are SGHTA and FQGNSA. The DNA for the CDR3 is TGTGCCAGCAGCTTTGGGACTATGGGTGAGACCCAGTACTTC. Its protein product is CASSFGTMGETQYF.

The chain has TRBV9 and TRBJ2-5, with TRBD2 matching 12 bases. Germline CDR1 reads SGDLS; CDR2 reads YYNGEE. This CDR3 is 19 amino acids long. V shed 0 bases, J shed 1 base, and the junction held 10 bases outside the gene matches. The CDR3 sequence: CASSVASGGARGTQETQYF. The CDR3 DNA follows: TGTGCCAGCAGCGTAGCTAGCGGGGGGGCCCGCGGGACCCAAGAGACCCAGTACTTC.

The V call is TRBV28, the J call TRBJ1-1; D gene uncertain. Trimming pared 5 bases from V and 1 base from J, leaving 11 bases between. The CDR3 is 14 amino acids. The germline V gene encodes CDR1 MDHEN and CDR2 SYDVKM. CDR3 sequence (DNA): TGTGCCAGCAGTGGAGGGCGGGGGAACACTGAAGCTTTCTTT. It yields the protein CASSGGRGNTEAFF.

This chain links TRBV18 with TRBJ1-2; TRBD1 agrees at 7 bases. The ends lost 4 bases at V and 10 bases at J; junction bases unmatched: 12. The germline CDR1 and CDR2 sequences are KGHSH and LQKENI. The CDR3 consists of 14 residues. CDR3 residues: CASSRGQVLIDYTF. The CDR3 DNA sequence: TGTGCCAGCTCACGAGGACAGGTTTTGATTGACTACACCTTC.

J is TRBJ1-5 and V is TRBV6-5; D not resolved. The CDR3 contains 15 residues. Looked up from germline, CDR1 is MNHEY and CDR2 is SVGAGI. V lost 6 bases and J lost 1, with 13 bases in between. The CDR3 reads CASSPTTRSNQPQHF. CDR3 DNA: TGTGCCAGCAGCCCCACCACCAGGAGCAATCAGCCCCAGCATTTT.

The gene calls are TRBV9 and TRBJ1-2; D is unclear. V lost 4 bases and J lost 8, with 18 bases in between. Germline CDR1 is SGDLS and CDR2 is YYNGEE. The CDR3 length is 14 residues. In DNA form, the CDR3 reads TGTGCCAGCAGCCCCCCAACTCCGGGGTGGGGCTACACCTTC. This sequence encodes CASSPPTPGWGYTF. Filled out from reference TRBV9 and TRBJ1-2, the complete variable domain reads DSGVTQTPKHLITATGQRVTLRCSPRSGDLSVYWYQQSLDQGLQFLIQYYNGEERAKGNILERFSAQQFPDLHSELNLSSLELGDSALYFCASSPPTPGWGYTFGSGTRLTVV.

The rearrangement links TRBV19 to TRBJ1-1; D gene unclear. The CDR3 extends over 15 amino acids. Per germline, CDR1 LNHDA and CDR2 SQIVND (reference sequence). V was shortened by 1 base and J by 7 bases, with 16 bases between the two germline ends. The CDR3 region has the DNA TGTGCCAGTAGTATAGGATTCGCGGCAGACGTTGAAGCTTTCTTT. The encoded protein is CASSIGFAADVEAFF.

The chain is built from TRBV5-4 and TRBJ1-2; 10 nucleotides agree with TRBD1. This CDR3 is built from 16 residues. The ends lost 4 bases at V and 6 bases at J; junction bases unmatched: 12. In germline, CDR1 is SGHNT, CDR2 YYREEE (reference sequence). The CDR3 loop is CASSTLTGGSADGYTF. CDR3 DNA: TGTGCCAGCAGCACCCTGACAGGGGGCTCTGCGGATGGCTACACCTTC.

This chain joins TRBV7-2 and TRBJ2-1; 9 bases align to TRBD1. The CDR3 is 14 residues long. CDR1 is SGHTA and CDR2 is FQGNSA in the germline V gene. The V gene end was trimmed by 5 bases and the J gene end by 5 bases; junction bases not matched to a gene: 4. In DNA form, the CDR3 reads TGTGCCAGCAGCCAGGGACAGGGAAACAATGAGCAGTTCTTC. Translated, it gives CASSQGQGNNEQFF.

This rearrangement joins TRBV5-6 to TRBJ2-7; 7 bases map to TRBD2. The CDR3 sequence is 14 residues long. The V gene end was trimmed by 0 bases and the J gene end by 0 bases; junction bases not matched to a gene: 0. CDR1 SGHDT and CDR2 YYEEEE come from the germline V gene. CDR3 sequence reads: CASSLGTSSYEQYF. The CDR3 DNA follows: TGTGCCAGCAGCTTGGGGACTAGCTCCTACGAGCAGTACTTC.

The chain links TRBV5-5 to TRBJ2-7; D possibly corresponds to TRBD2 (6 bases). CDR3 length: 13 residues. Germline V gene sequence: CDR1 SGHKS, CDR2 YYEKEE (reference sequence). Trimming took off 8 bases at V and 2 bases at J, with 14 bases between the two ends. The CDR3 loop is CASARGDPYEQYF. CDR3 in DNA: TGTGCCAGTGCGCGCGGGGATCCCTACGAGCAGTACTTC.

The chain carries TRBV20-1 and TRBJ1-1, with a possible D match to TRBD1 (5 bases). The CDR3 length is 11 residues. The V gene's germline CDR1 is DFQATT and CDR2 SNEGSKA (reference sequence). V was pared by 3 bases and J by 8 bases, with 10 bases between. The CDR3: CSARGGAEAFF. The DNA for the CDR3 is TGCAGTGCTAGGGGGGGTGCCGAAGCTTTCTTT.

The rearrangement joins TRBV28 to TRBJ1-2, with 8 nucleotides matching TRBD1. V trimming: 10 bases; J trimming: 3 bases; junction bases outside the gene matches: 13. The CDR3 runs 15 residues. Per the germline V gene, CDR1 is MDHEN and CDR2 is SYDVKM. CDR3 region: CAILTSGTGDYGYTF. The DNA of the CDR3 is TGTGCCATCCTAACCTCCGGGACAGGCGACTATGGCTACACCTTC.

The V call is TRBV2, the J call TRBJ1-3; a possible D gene is TRBD1 (6 bases). Trimming left V 8 bases short and J 2 bases short, with 13 bases between. Germline V gene data show CDR1 as SNHLY and CDR2 as FYNNEI. The CDR3 is made up of 14 amino acids. CDR3 coding DNA: TGTGCCAGCGGTTTTCGGGACACTGGAAACACCATATATTTT. Translation gives CASGFRDTGNTIYF.

This sequence joins TRBV28 and TRBJ2-2; 10 bases match TRBD1. This CDR3 is built from 16 residues. Germline V lookup: CDR1 MDHEN, CDR2 SYDVKM. Trimming at V came to 6 bases and at J to 7 bases, leaving 11 bases not matched to a gene. The DNA of the CDR3 is TGTGCCAGCAGCCGAGCAGGGACAGGGGCCTTCGGGGAGCTGTTTTTT. Translating it yields CASSRAGTGAFGELFF.

V is TRBV6-5 and J is TRBJ1-1; 7 bases fit TRBD1. This CDR3 comprises 13 residues. J was trimmed by 6 bases and V by 5 bases; bases with no gene match: 6. The germline V gene encodes CDR1 MNHEY and CDR2 SVGAGI. The CDR3 loop is CASSRDSRAEAFF. CDR3 in DNA: TGTGCCAGCAGTAGGGACAGCAGGGCTGAAGCTTTCTTT.

The rearrangement uses TRBV18 and TRBJ1-4, with a possible D match to TRBD1 (5 bases). Germline V lookup: CDR1 KGHSH, CDR2 LQKENI. CDR3 length: 15 residues. The V gene lost 5 bases and the J gene lost 6 bases, with 16 bases spanning the gap. DNA of the CDR3: TGTGCCAGCTCATCCTTGGGACTTGCCCATGAAAAACTGTTTTTT. It translates to CASSSLGLAHEKLFF.

A remark on this clone: In the same sample, other DNA sequences code for this CDR3. This chain joins TRBV3-1 (or the pseudogene TRBV3-2) and TRBJ1-3, with D uncertain. Germline V gene sequence: CDR1 LGHDT, CDR2 YNNKEL (reference sequence). This CDR3 has 14 amino acids. Trimming shortened V by 5 bases and J by 0 bases, and 8 bases separated the two germline ends. CDR3 coding DNA: TGTGCCAGCAGCTTACAAGACTCTGGAAACACCATATATTTT. Its translation is CASSLQDSGNTIYF.

The CDR3 sequence: CASSLTRDMVGRNSPLHF. The CDR3 DNA reads as TGTGCCAGCAGTCTCACCCGGGACATGGTAGGCAGGAATTCACCCCTCCACTTT. The chain is built from TRBV27 and TRBJ1-6, with D perhaps matching TRBD1 (6 bases). V was cut by 5 bases and J by 7 bases, with 24 bases left in between. The CDR3 totals 18 residues. Germline CDR1 reads MNHEY; CDR2 reads SMNVEV (reference sequence).

For the CDR3, the DNA is TGTGCCAGCAGCTTGGCCCTTAATGGCTACACCTTC. Residues: CASSLALNGYTF. This sequence joins TRBV5-6 and TRBJ1-2; D unclear. The germline gives CDR1 SGHDT, CDR2 YYEEEE. The V end was cut by 0 bases, the J end by 6 bases, with 6 bases between. This CDR3 comprises 12 residues. Full variable domain (missing parts from reference TRBV5-6 and TRBJ1-2): DAGVTQSPTHLIKTRGQQVTLRCSPKSGHDTVSWYQQALGQGPQFIFQYYEEEERQRGNFPDRFSGHQFPNYSSELNVNALLLGDSALYLCASSLALNGYTFGSGTRLTVV.

The CDR3 nucleotides are TGCGCCAGCAGCCCCGGGGGGCAGACGAACACTGAAGCTTTCTTT. This gives the protein CASSPGGQTNTEAFF. The chain joins TRBV5-1 to TRBJ1-1; a possible D gene is TRBD1 (6 bases). V was trimmed by 4 bases and J by 1 base, leaving 14 bases between them. Per the germline V gene, CDR1 is SGHRS and CDR2 is YFSETQ. The CDR3 is 15 amino acids. The complete variable domain, with remaining parts taken from reference TRBV5-1 and TRBJ1-1, reads KAGVTQTPRYLIKTRGQQVTLSCSPISGHRSVSWYQQTPGQGLQFLFEYFSETQRNKGNFPGRFSGRQFSNSRSEMNVSTLELGDSALYLCASSPGGQTNTEAFFGQGTRLTVV.

The genes are TRBV28 and TRBJ2-3; TRBD2 agrees at 8 bases. CDR3 length equals 15 residues. Germline V gives CDR1 MDHEN, CDR2 SYDVKM. V lost 6 bases, J lost 0 bases, and 5 bases stayed unmatched. The CDR3 loop reads CASRVSGSSTDTQYF. For the CDR3, the DNA is TGTGCCAGCAGAGTGAGCGGGAGTAGCACAGATACGCAGTATTTT.

The V and J genes are TRBV18 and TRBJ2-6; weak D call: TRBD1 (5 bases). The CDR3 is made up of 16 amino acids. From germline, CDR1 is KGHSH and CDR2 LQKENI. V was cut by 2 bases and J by 1 base, with 9 bases left in between. The CDR3 protein is CASSPVSGSGANVLTF. As DNA, the CDR3 is TGTGCCAGCTCACCAGTATCAGGGTCTGGGGCCAACGTCCTGACTTTC.

The chain joins TRBV27 to TRBJ1-3, with 7 bases aligning to TRBD1. Germline V gene lookup returns CDR1 MNHEY and CDR2 SMNVEV (reference sequence). The J segment lost 1 base and the V segment lost 3 bases, leaving 0 bases of the junction unmatched. The CDR3 is made up of 14 amino acids. The CDR3 DNA reads TGTGCCAGCAGTTTGACAGGGTCTGGAAACACCATATATTTT. Translated, it gives CASSLTGSGNTIYF.